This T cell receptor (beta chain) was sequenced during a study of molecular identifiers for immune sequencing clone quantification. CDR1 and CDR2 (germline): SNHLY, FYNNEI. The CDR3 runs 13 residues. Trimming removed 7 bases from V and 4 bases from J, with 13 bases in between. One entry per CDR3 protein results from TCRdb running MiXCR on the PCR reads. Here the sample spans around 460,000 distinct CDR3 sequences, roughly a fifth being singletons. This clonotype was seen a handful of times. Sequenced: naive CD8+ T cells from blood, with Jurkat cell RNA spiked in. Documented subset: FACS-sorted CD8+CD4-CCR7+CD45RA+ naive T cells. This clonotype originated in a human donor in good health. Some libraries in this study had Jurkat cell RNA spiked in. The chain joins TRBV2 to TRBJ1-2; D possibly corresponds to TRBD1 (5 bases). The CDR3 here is CASIPTDSYGYTF. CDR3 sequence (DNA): TGTGCCAGCATCCCGACAGATAGCTATGGCTACACCTTC.